This TCR beta chain was captured in a study of blood T cell dynamics during melanoma immunotherapy. Study-level information: Metastatic melanoma patients received first-line pembrolizumab or nivolumab plus ipilimumab.

The table came from immunoSEQ multiplex PCR; TCRdb's copy has only in-frame clones and leaves some out. The top ten clones hold around a sixth of a sample with about 10,000 clones, around 82% of them seen once. This sample's time point: week 3, after first cycle of checkpoint inhibitor. V lost 11 bases and J lost 5, with 21 bases in between. CDR1 is LNHDA, CDR2 SQIVND, per germline (reference sequence). The CDR3 totals 14 residues. This chain links TRBV19 with TRBJ1-2, with D perhaps TRBD1 (6 bases). The sequencing here drew on blood, taken from a patient treated with checkpoint blockade. The sequence derives from a human donor with melanoma. The CDR3 here is CARPPRGRDYGYTF. The CDR3, as DNA: TGTGCCCGACCCCCCCGGGGGCGGGATTATGGCTACACCTTC.